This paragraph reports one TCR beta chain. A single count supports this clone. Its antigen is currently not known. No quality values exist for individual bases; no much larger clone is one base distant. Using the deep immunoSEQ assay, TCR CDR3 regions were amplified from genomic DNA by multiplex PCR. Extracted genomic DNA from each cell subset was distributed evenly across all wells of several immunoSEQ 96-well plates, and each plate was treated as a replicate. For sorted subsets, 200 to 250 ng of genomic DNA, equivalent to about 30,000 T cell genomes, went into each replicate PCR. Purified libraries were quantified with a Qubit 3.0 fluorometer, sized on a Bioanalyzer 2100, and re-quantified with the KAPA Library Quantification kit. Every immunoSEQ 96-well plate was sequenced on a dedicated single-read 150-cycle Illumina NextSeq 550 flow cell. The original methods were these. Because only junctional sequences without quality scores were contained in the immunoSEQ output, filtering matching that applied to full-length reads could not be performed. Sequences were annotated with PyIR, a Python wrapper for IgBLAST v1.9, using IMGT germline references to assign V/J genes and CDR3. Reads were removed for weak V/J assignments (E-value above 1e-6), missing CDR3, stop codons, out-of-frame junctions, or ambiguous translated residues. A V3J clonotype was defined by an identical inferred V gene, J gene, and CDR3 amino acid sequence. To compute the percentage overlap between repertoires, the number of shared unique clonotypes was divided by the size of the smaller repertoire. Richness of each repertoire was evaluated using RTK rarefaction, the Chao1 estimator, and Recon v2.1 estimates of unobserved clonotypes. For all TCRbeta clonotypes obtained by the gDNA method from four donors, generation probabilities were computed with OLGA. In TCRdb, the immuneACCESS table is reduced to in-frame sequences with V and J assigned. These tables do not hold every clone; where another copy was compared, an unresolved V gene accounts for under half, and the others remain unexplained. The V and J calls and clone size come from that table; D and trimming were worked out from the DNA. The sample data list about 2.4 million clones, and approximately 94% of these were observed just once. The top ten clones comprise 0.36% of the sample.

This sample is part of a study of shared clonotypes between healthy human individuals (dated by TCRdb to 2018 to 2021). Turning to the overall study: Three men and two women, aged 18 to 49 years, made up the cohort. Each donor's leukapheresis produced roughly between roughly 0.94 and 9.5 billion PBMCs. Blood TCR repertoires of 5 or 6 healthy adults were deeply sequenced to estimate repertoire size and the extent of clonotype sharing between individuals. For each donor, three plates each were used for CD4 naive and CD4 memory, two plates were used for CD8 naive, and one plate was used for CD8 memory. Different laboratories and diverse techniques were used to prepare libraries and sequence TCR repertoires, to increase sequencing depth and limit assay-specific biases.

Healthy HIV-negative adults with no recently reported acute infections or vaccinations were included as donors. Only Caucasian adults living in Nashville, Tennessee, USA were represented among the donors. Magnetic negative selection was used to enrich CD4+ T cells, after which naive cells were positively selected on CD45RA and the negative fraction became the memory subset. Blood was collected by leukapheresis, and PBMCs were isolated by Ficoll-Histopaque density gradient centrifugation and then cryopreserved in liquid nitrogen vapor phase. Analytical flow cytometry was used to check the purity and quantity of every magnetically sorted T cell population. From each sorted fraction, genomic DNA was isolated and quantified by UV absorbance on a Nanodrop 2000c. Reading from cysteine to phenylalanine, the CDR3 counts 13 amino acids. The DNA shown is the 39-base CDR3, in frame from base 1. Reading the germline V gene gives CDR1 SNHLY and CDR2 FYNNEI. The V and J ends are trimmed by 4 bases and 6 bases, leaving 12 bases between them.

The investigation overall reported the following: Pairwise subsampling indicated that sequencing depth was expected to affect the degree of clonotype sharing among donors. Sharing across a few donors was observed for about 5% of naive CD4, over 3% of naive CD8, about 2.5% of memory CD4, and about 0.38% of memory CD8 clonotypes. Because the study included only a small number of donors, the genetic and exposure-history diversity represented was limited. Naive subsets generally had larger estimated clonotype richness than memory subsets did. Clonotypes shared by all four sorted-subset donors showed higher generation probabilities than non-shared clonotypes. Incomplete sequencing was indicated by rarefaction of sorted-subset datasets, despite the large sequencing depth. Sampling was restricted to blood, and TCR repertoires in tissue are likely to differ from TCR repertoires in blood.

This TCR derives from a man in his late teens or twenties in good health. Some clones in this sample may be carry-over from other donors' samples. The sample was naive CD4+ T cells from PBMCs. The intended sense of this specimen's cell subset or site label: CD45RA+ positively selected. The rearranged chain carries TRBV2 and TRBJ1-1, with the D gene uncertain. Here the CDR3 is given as CASSVYGLAEAFF. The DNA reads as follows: TGTGCCAGCAGTGTATATGGTTTGGCTGAAGCTTTCTTT.